Shown below are 7 T cell receptor beta chains from a single sample sequenced in a study of molecular identifiers for immune sequencing clone quantification. From the PCR reads, TCRdb called clonotypes with MiXCR, one entry per CDR3 protein. The sample contains nearly 650,000 distinct CDR3 sequences, less than 30% of which appear only once. Sample: naive CD8+ T cells from blood, with Jurkat cell RNA spiked in. As to subset: FACS-sorted CD8+CD4-CCR7+CD45RA+ naive T cells. The receptors here all came from a human donor in good health. Some libraries in this study had Jurkat cell RNA spiked in.

The V call is TRBV13, the J call TRBJ2-1, with TRBD2 matching 9 bases. CDR1 is PRHDT and CDR2 is FYEKMQ in the germline V gene (reference sequence). CDR3 length: 16 residues. After removal of 3 bases from V and 0 bases from J, the junction contained 3 bases not matched to a gene. The CDR3 loop reads CASSLFSGSSYNEQFF. The DNA of the CDR3 is TGTGCCAGCAGCTTGTTTAGCGGGAGCTCCTACAATGAGCAGTTCTTC.

The V and J genes are TRBV11-2 and TRBJ2-7; no clear D gene. V was pared by 2 bases and J by 3 bases, with 11 bases between. Germline V lookup: CDR1 SGHAT, CDR2 FQNNGV. The CDR3 runs to 14 residues. The CDR3 nucleotides are TGTGCCAGCAGCTTAAGGCACCTGGGCTACGAGCAGTACTTC. It specifies CASSLRHLGYEQYF.

The sample holds a few counts of this clonotype. The chain employs TRBV5-6 and TRBJ2-7, with 11 positions matching TRBD2. This CDR3 is 19 amino acids long. V dropped 4 bases and J dropped 0; count of bases not matched to a gene: 15. The germline CDR1 and CDR2 sequences are SGHDT and YYEEEE. This CDR3 is CASSAAGTSGREASYEQYF. The CDR3 nucleotides read TGTGCCAGCAGCGCGGCCGGGACTAGCGGAAGGGAGGCCTCCTACGAGCAGTACTTC.

This clonotype was seen once. Possible read error: a much larger clone is one base away. V gene TRBV7-6 combines with J gene TRBJ2-3; a weak D match, TRBD2 (5 bases). The CDR3 extends over 17 amino acids. The ends were cut back, 8 bases at V and 0 bases at J, with 21 bases in the middle. Germline CDR1 is SGHVS and CDR2 is FNYEAQ. The CDR3 sequence: CASPPSRGYSSTDTQYF. CDR3 DNA sequence: TGTGCCAGCCCCCCGTCCCGGGGATACTCTAGCACAGATACGCAGTATTTT.

In this sample, this clonotype turned up a few times. Its ends do not fully match the called genes, so a read error is possible. The chain employs TRBV27 and TRBJ1-5; possibly TRBD1 for D (5 bases). Germline V gene data show CDR1 as MNHEY and CDR2 as SMNVEV (reference sequence). The CDR3 totals 14 residues. CDR3 sequence: CACSLQGSNQPQHF. CDR3 in DNA: TGTGCCTGCAGTTTGCAGGGATCCAATCAGCCCCAGCATTTT.

The sample holds a few counts of this clonotype. V usage is TRBV7-9 and J usage is TRBJ2-1, with TRBD1 as a possible D gene (5 bases). V gave up 1 base and J gave up 7 bases, with 8 bases separating them. The CDR3 contains 13 residues. The germline V gene has CDR1 SEHNR and CDR2 FQNEAQ (reference sequence). CDR3 DNA sequence: TGTGCCAGCAGCTTAGGGACACCGAATGAGCAGTTCTTC. Its translation is CASSLGTPNEQFF.

The chain couples TRBV4-2 to TRBJ1-5; 8 positions match TRBD1. Losses at the gene ends were 0 bases for V and 2 bases for J; bases not matched to a gene: 6. There are 17 residues in the CDR3. Germline V gene data show CDR1 as LGHNA and CDR2 as YNFKEQ. The CDR3 nucleotides are TGTGCCAGCAGCCAAGAGTACCAGGGGGCTGGCAATCAGCCCCAGCATTTT. Amino acid sequence: CASSQEYQGAGNQPQHF.